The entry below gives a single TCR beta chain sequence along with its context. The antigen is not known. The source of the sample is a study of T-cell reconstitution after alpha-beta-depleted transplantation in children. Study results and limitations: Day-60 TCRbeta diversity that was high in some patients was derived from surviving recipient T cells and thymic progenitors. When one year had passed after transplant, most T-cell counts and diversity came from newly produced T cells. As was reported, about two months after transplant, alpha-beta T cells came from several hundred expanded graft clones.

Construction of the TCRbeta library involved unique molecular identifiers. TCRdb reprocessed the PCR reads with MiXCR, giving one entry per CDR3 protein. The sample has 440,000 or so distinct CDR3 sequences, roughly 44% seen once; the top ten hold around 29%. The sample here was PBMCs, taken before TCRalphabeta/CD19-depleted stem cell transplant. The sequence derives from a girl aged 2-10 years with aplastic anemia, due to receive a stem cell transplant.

CDR3 in DNA: TGCAGTGCTTTCAGGGGGGATCGGGTGGGGTACTTC. Amino acids: CSAFRGDRVGYF. This chain joins TRBV20-1 and TRBJ2-7, with D possibly being TRBD1 (7 bases). In germline, CDR1 is DFQATT, CDR2 SNEGSKA (reference sequence). Between the trimmed V and J ends, which lost 5 bases and 12 bases, there was a span of 20 bases. CDR3 length: 12 residues.